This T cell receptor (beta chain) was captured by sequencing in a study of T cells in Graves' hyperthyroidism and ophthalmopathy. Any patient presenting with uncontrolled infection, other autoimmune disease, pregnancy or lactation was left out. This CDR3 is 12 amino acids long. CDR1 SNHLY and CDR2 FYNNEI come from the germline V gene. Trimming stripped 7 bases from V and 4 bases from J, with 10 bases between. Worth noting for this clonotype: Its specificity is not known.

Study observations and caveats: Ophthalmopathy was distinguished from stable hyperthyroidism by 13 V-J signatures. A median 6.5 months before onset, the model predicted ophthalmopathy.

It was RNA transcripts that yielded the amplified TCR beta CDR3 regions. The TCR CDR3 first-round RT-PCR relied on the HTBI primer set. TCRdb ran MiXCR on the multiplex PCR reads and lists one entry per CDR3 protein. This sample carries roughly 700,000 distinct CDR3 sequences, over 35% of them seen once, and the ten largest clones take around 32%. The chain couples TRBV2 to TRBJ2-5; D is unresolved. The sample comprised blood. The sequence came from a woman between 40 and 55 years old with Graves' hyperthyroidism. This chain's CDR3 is CASTQWTETQYF. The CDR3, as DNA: TGTGCCAGCACCCAGTGGACAGAGACCCAGTACTTC.